This TCR beta chain is from a study of human T cells and chemical hapten exposure. A single record per CDR3 protein comes from TCRdb applying MiXCR to the RACE reads. The table shows some 60,000 distinct CDR3 sequences, with around 12% occurring only once. The CDR3 spans 15 residues. Germline V gene sequence: CDR1 SGHAT, CDR2 FQNNGV. V was clipped by 7 bases and J by 6 bases; unmatched bases: 14. Specified time point: patch test 3, about 24 weeks after DPC sensitization. The treatment: therapeutic diphenylcyclopropenone sensitization with weekly scalp DPC. This chain links TRBV11-2 with TRBJ1-1; 7 nucleotides agree with TRBD1. This TCR was sampled from a man aged 25-45 years with alopecia areata. Some clones in this sample may be carry-over from other donors' samples. The sequences come from whole blood, collected in connection with sensitization to the hapten diphenylcyclopropenone (DPC). In DNA, the CDR3 is TGTGCCAGCACCCGGGGGACAGCGACGGTCTCTGAAGCTTTCTTT. It encodes CASTRGTATVSEAFF.